This T cell receptor (beta chain) was found in a study of T cell changes during pregnancy in multiple sclerosis. CDR1 is SEHNR, CDR2 FQNEAQ, per germline (reference sequence). Trimming cost V 2 bases and J 1 base; bases outside gene matches: 10. There are 18 residues in the CDR3. Only in-frame clones appear in the TCRdb table, and some are missing; sequencing was by immunoSEQ multiplex PCR. The profile shows some 44,000 clones, 90% of them singletons. The input for sequencing was CD4+ T cells from peripheral blood mononuclear cells, taken before pregnancy. The source of this sequence is a female donor with multiple sclerosis, enrolled in a pregnancy study. This chain joins TRBV7-9 and TRBJ2-3; 9 bases fit TRBD2. For the CDR3, the DNA is TGTGCCAGCAGCTTAAGTCTGTTAGCGGGGGTTGGCACAGATACGCAGTATTTT. Its protein is CASSLSLLAGVGTDTQYF.